The 5 T cell receptor beta chains listed next were all sequenced from one sample in a study of T cells in Graves' hyperthyroidism and ophthalmopathy. RNA transcripts yielded amplified TCR beta CDR3 regions. When the TCR CDR3 underwent first-round RT-PCR, the HTBI primer set was used. TCRdb ran MiXCR on the multiplex PCR reads and lists one entry per CDR3 protein. The table shows a few hundred thousand distinct CDR3 sequences, with just over 45% occurring only once. Sequencing used peripheral blood or thyroid tissue (not recorded which). All receptors derive from a woman younger than 35 with Graves' hyperthyroidism.

The CDR3: CARTGTGTNEKLFF. The DNA for the CDR3 is TGTGCCCGCACCGGGACAGGTACCAATGAAAAACTGTTTTTT. This chain uses TRBV2 with TRBJ1-4, with TRBD1 matching over 8 bases. With V trimmed by 11 bases and J by 5 bases, 10 bases remained unmatched. CDR1 and CDR2 from the germline V gene are SNHLY and FYNNEI. The CDR3 sequence is 14 residues long.

The chain recombines TRBV19 with TRBJ1-5; D unresolved. Germline CDR1 is LNHDA and CDR2 is SQIVND (reference sequence). Between the trimmed V and J ends, which lost 4 bases and 10 bases, there was a span of 8 bases. CDR3 length: 11 amino acids. Here the CDR3 reads CASSNVAPQHF. DNA for the CDR3: TGTGCCAGTAGTAACGTGGCTCCCCAGCATTTT.

The genes are TRBV7-8 and TRBJ2-2, with TRBD2 matching over 10 bases. The V and J ends lost 3 bases and 4 bases, in that order; junction bases with no gene match: 5. Germline-derived CDR1 and CDR2 are SGHVS and FQNEAQ. The CDR3 covers 16 residues. The CDR3 protein is CASSLLLAGVTGELFF. CDR3 DNA: TGTGCCAGCAGCTTGTTGCTAGCGGGAGTCACCGGGGAGCTGTTTTTT.

This clonotype has a handful of counts. In nucleotides, the CDR3 is TGTGCCAGCAGTTACTCGTGGAGCTCTGGAAACACCATATATTTT. Translating it yields CASSYSWSSGNTIYF. The chain employs TRBV6-5 and TRBJ1-3; D ambiguous. Between the trimmed V and J ends, which lost 0 bases and 0 bases, there was a span of 6 bases. Per germline, CDR1 MNHEY and CDR2 SVGAGI. This CDR3 region has 15 residues.

The chain is built from TRBV24-1 and TRBJ2-3; 11 bases are shared with TRBD2. The CDR3 runs to 17 residues. V gave up 4 bases and J gave up 4 bases; unmatched junction bases: 9. Germline V gene data show CDR1 as KGHDR and CDR2 as SFDVKD. DNA of the CDR3: TGTGCCACCAGTGACACCGGACTAGCGGGCCTGCCAGATACGCAGTATTTT. Its translation: CATSDTGLAGLPDTQYF.